This T cell receptor (beta chain) was captured in a study of T cell repertoires in cytomegalovirus infection. This clonotype was counted a few times. Its antigen is not known. Per the germline V gene, CDR1 is SGHVS and CDR2 is FQNEAQ. The CDR3 is 16 residues long. Trimming left V 4 bases short and J 1 base short, with 15 bases between. TCRdb reprocessed the reads via MiXCR and lists one record per CDR3 protein. The table lists around 50,000 distinct CDR3 sequences, around a fifth of them singletons. The sample was CD8+ T cells from cultured PBMCs, taken from culture after CMV antigen stimulation. The J gene is TRBJ2-3, the V gene TRBV7-8, with a tentative D call TRBD2 (5 bases). The receptor was derived from a human donor in good health (CMV status not recorded). Some clones in this sample may be carry-over from other donors' samples. As DNA, the CDR3 is TGTGCCAGCAGCTCTACAGCTAGCCTTGGCACAGATACGCAGTATTTT. Encoded protein: CASSSTASLGTDTQYF.